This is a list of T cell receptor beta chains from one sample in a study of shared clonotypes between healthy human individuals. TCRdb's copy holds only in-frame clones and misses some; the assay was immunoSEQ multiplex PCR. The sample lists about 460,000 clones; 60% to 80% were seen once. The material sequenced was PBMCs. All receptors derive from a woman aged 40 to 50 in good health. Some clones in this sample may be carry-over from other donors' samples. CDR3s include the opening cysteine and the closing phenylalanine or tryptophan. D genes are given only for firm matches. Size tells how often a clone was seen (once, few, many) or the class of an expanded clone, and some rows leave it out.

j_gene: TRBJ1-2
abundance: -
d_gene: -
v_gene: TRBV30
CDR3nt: TGTGCCTGGAGTGTAGGGTTCGACTATGGCTACACCTTC
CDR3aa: CAWSVGFDYGYTF

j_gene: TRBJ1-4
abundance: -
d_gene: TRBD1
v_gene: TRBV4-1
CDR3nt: TGCGCCAGCAGCCAATTCTCACAGGGGGCAGGGGAAAAACTGTTTTTT
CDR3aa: CASSQFSQGAGEKLFF

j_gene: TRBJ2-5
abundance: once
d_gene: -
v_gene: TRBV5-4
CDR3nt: TGTGCCAGCAGCTTTGAAGGGGAGGCCCAAGAGACCCAGTACTTC
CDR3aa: CASSFEGEAQETQYF

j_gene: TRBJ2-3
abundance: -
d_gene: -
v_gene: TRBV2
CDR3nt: TGTGCCAGCAGTGAAGTGGTGCCAGATACGCAGTATTTT
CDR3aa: CASSEVVPDTQYF

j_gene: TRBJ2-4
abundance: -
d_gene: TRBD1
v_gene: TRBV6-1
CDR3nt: TGTGCCAGCAGTGAGGACAGGGTCAGCATTCAGTACTTC
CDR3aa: CASSEDRVSIQYF

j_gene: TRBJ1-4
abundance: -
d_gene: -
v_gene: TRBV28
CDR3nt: TGTGCCAGCAGTTTAAGGCCCGCGGAAAAACTGTTTTTT
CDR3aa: CASSLRPAEKLFF

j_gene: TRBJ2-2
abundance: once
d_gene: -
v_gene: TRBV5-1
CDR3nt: TGCGCCAGCAGCCTGGACAGGGCGGGGGACACCGGGGAGCTGTTTTTT
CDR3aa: CASSLDRAGDTGELFF

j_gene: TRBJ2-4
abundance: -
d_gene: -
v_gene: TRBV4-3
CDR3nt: TGCGCCAGCAGCCTTAAAGGGGAAAACATTCAGTACTTC
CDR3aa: CASSLKGENIQYF

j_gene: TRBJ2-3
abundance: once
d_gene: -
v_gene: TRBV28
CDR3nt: TGTGCCAGCAACCCGTCCGGAGTCACAGATACGCAGTATTTT
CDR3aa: CASNPSGVTDTQYF

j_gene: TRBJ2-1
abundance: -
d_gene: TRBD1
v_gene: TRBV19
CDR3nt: TGTGCCAGTAGAGATCCCCGGGACAGGGCGCACAATGAGCAGTTCTTC
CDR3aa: CASRDPRDRAHNEQFF

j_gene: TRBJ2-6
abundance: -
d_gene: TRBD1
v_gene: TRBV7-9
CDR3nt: TGTGCCAGCAGCCGGACAGGGGGCGCTGGGGCCAACGTCCTGACTTTC
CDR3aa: CASSRTGGAGANVLTF

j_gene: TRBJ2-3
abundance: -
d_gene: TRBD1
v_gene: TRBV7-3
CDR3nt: TGTGCCAGCAGCTTACAGGGGGCAGATACGCAGTATTTT
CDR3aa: CASSLQGADTQYF

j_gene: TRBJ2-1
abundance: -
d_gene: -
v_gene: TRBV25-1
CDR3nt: TGTGCCAGCAGTTTTTACGATGAGCAGTTCTTC
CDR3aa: CASSFYDEQFF

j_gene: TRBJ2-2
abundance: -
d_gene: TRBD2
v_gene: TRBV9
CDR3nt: TGTGCCAGCAGCGTAACTAGCGATATATACACCGGGGAGCTGTTTTTT
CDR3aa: CASSVTSDIYTGELFF

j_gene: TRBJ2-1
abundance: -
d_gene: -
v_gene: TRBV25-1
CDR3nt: TGTGCCAGCAGTGACCGGCTTACTCCAATCTTC
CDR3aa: CASSDRLTPIF

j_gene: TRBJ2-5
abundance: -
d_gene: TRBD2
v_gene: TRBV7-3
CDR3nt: TGTGCCAGCAGATTGAAATCCGGGACTAGCGGTACAGAGACCCAGTACTTC
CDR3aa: CASRLKSGTSGTETQYF

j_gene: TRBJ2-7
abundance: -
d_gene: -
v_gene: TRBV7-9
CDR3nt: TGTGCCAGCACACCGGGTCAGGGAACCCACTACGAGCAGTACTTC
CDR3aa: CASTPGQGTHYEQYF

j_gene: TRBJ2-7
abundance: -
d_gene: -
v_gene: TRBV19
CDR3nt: TGTGCCAGTAGTATTGGGCAGCCAGGATACGAGCAGTACTTC
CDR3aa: CASSIGQPGYEQYF

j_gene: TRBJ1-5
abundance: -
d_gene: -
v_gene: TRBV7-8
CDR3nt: TGTGCCAGCAGCTTAGAGTGGGGGCTTAGCAATCAGCCCCAGCATTTT
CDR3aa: CASSLEWGLSNQPQHF

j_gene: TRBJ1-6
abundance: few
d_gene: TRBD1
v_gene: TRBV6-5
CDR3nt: TGTGCCGCACGGGACAGGGCTGGCTCACCCCCCCACTTT
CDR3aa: CAARDRAGSPPHF

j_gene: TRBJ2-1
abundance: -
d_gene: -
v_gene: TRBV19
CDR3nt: TGTGCCAGTAGTATAGGAGGCTTCTCCGAGCAGTTCTTC
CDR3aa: CASSIGGFSEQFF

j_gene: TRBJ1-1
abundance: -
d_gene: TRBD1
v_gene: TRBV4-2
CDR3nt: TGTGCCAGCAGCCAAGAACAGGGGGCCGTTAACACTGAAGCTTTCTTT
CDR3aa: CASSQEQGAVNTEAFF

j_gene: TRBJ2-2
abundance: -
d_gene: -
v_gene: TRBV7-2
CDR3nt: TGTGCCAGCAGCTTAGATCCTCGGGAGACCGGGGAGCTGTTTTTT
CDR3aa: CASSLDPRETGELFF

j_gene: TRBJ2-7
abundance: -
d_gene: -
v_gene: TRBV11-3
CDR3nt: TGTGCCAGCAGCTTATCCCCTTTGGGCGAGCAGTACTTC
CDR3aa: CASSLSPLGEQYF

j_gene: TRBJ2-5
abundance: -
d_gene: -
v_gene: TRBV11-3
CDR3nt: TGTGCCAGCAGCTTAGGGGCCGGGATGCAAGAGACCCAGTACTTC
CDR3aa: CASSLGAGMQETQYF

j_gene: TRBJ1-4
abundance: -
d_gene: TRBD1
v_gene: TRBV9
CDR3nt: TGTGCCAGCAGCGTAGGGGGACAGGGGGCTAATGAAAAACTGTTTTTT
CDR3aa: CASSVGGQGANEKLFF

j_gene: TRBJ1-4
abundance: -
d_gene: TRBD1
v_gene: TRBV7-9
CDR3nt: TGTGCCAGCAGTGAGGACAGGGTTTTCGAAAAACTGTTTTTT
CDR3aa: CASSEDRVFEKLFF

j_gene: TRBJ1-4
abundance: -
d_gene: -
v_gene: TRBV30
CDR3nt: TGTGCCTGGACCCCCCCCGGTCAATACAATGAAAAACTGTTTTTT
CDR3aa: CAWTPPGQYNEKLFF

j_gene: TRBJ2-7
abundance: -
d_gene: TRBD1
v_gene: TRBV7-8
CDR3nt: TGTGCCAGCAGCTCGGGAAGCACACAGGGGAGAACCTACGAGCAGTACTTC
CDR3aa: CASSSGSTQGRTYEQYF

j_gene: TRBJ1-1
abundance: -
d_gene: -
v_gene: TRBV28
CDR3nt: TGTGCCAGCAGTAGGACAGACTATGAAGCTTTCTTT
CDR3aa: CASSRTDYEAFF

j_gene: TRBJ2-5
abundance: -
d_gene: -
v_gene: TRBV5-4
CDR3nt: TGTGCCAGCAGCGAGGGATCCTGGGAGGAGACCCAGTACTTC
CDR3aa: CASSEGSWEETQYF

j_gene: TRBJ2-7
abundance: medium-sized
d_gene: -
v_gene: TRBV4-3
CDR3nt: TGCGCCAGCAGCCAAGATTGGGGCGTCGAGCAGTACTTC
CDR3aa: CASSQDWGVEQYF

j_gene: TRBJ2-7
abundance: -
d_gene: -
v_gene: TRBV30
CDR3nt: TGTGCCGGGAGACTTTTTTCCTACGAGCAGTACTTC
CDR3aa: CAGRLFSYEQYF

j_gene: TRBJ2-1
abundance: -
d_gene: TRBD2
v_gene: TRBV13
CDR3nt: TGTGCCAGCAGCTTATCCCGGGGCGGCGGGAGTCTCGATGAGCAGTTCTTC
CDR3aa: CASSLSRGGGSLDEQFF

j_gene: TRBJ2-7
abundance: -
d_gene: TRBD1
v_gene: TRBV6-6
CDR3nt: TGTGCCAGCAGTTACCATCCGGGACAGGGGGCCTACGAGCAGTACTTC
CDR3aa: CASSYHPGQGAYEQYF

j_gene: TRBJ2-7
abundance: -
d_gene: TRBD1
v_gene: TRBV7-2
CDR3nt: TGTGCCAGCAGCTTAGGGGGACAGGGGAGCGAGCAGTACTTC
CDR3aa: CASSLGGQGSEQYF

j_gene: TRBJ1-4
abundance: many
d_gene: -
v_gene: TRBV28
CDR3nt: TGTGCCAGCAGCCTGGGGAGGGGGTATGAAAAACTGTTTTTT
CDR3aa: CASSLGRGYEKLFF

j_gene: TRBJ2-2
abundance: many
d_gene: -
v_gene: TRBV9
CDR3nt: TGTGCCAGCAGCGTAGACACCGGGGAGCTGTTTTTT
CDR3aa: CASSVDTGELFF

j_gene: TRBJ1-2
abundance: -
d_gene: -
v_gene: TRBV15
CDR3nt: TGTGCCACCAGCCCTAGAACCTCATATGGCTACACCTTC
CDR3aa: CATSPRTSYGYTF

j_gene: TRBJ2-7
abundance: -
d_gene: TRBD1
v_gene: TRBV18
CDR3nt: TGTGCCAGCTCGCCGGACAGGGGGCAGGAGCAGTACTTC
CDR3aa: CASSPDRGQEQYF

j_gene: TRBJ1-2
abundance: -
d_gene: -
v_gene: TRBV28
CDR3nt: TGTGCCAGCAGTTTAGAGTGGGCATCAGGTGGCTACACCTTC
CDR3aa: CASSLEWASGGYTF

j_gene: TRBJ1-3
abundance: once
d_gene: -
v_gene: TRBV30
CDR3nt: TGTGCCCGGTCAAACAGCTCTGGAAACACCATATATTTT
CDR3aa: CARSNSSGNTIYF

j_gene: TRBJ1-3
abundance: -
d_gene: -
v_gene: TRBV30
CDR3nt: TGTGCCTGGTCCGACGGTCACTCCGGAAACACCATATATTTT
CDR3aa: CAWSDGHSGNTIYF

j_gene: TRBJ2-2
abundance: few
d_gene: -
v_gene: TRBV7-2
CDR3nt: TGTGCCAGCAGCTTTTCGTATGGGGAGCTGTTTTTT
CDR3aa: CASSFSYGELFF

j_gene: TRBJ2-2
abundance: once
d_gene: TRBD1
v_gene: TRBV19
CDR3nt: TGTGCCAGTAGTCACCGGGACAGGGGGAACACCGGGGAGCTGTTTTTT
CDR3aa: CASSHRDRGNTGELFF

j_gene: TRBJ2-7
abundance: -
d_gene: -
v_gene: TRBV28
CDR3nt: TGTGCCAGCACCCAGCCAGGCCCCTACGAGCAGTACTTC
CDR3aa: CASTQPGPYEQYF

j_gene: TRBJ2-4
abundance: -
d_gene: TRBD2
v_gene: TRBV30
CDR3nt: TGTGCCTGGACCGCCGGGACTAGCGGGAACATTCAGTACTTC
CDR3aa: CAWTAGTSGNIQYF

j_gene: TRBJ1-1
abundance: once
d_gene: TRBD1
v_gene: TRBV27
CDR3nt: TGTGCCAGCAGTTTGGACAGGGCCACTGAAGCTTTCTTT
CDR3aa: CASSLDRATEAFF

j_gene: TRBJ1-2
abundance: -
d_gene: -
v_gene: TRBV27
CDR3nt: TGTGCCAGCAGTGCAGACAGCTATTCTAACTATGGCTACACCTTC
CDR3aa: CASSADSYSNYGYTF

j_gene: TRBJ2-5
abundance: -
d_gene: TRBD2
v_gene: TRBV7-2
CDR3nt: TGTGCCAGCAGCTTAGAGAGAGCGGGAGTTTACCAAGAGACCCAGTACTTC
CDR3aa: CASSLERAGVYQETQYF

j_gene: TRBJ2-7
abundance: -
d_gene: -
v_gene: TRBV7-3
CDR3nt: TGTGCCAGCAGCTTAGACTTCCCAAGTGAGCAGTACTTC
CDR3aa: CASSLDFPSEQYF

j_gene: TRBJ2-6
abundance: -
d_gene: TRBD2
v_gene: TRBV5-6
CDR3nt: TGTGCCAGCAGGAGGGTAGCGGGGGCTGGGGCCAACGTCCTGACTTTC
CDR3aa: CASRRVAGAGANVLTF

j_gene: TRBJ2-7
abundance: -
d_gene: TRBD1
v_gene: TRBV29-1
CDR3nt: TGCAGCGGCCAGGACAGGGCTAGTTACGAGCAGTACTTC
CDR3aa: CSGQDRASYEQYF